Below, 18 T cell receptor beta chains from the same sample are listed, as sequenced in a study of CD8+ T cells in alopecia areata. Sequencing relied on a cDNA template that was reverse transcribed from extracted RNA. Sequencing used immunoSEQ multiplex PCR; TCRdb keeps in-frame clones, though not all of them. The table lists tens of thousands of clones, 60% of them singletons. The sequencing here drew on CD8+ T cells sorted from blood, taken at week 0. These receptors all come from a human donor with alopecia areata.

This clone was detected only a few times. J is TRBJ2-3 and V is TRBV27, with 14 bases fitting TRBD2. CDR1 MNHEY and CDR2 SMNVEV come from the germline V gene (reference sequence). This CDR3 comprises 20 residues. Trimming at V came to 3 bases and at J to 3 bases, leaving 14 bases not matched to a gene. Written as DNA, the CDR3 is TGTGCCAGCAGTTTGTTTCCGGGACTAGCGGGAGCTTCGGGGACAGATACGCAGTATTTT. Translation gives CASSLFPGLAGASGTDTQYF.

This chain joins TRBV19 and TRBJ1-4, with D maybe TRBD1 (5 bases). This CDR3 has 15 residues. Trimming left V 3 bases short and J 7 bases short, with 15 bases between. Germline V lookup: CDR1 LNHDA, CDR2 SQIVND (reference sequence). The CDR3 DNA sequence: TGTGCCAGTAGTATCATTCAGGGAGTTCGTGAAAAACTGTTTTTT. It codes for CASSIIQGVREKLFF.

The chain is built from TRBV7-2 and TRBJ1-4; 12 bases are a match to TRBD1. CDR1 is SGHTA, CDR2 FQGNSA, per germline. This CDR3 is built from 15 residues. Trimming cost V 6 bases and J 5 bases; bases outside gene matches: 4. CDR3 sequence reads: CASRGDRGLNEKLFF. DNA of the CDR3: TGTGCCAGCAGAGGGGACAGGGGGCTAAATGAAAAACTGTTTTTT.

This clone counts as medium-sized (0.01 to 0.1%). This chain links TRBV7-3 with TRBJ2-4, with TRBD2 matching over 7 bases. V shed 7 bases and J 6 bases; nucleotides not matched to a gene: 9. Germline-derived CDR1 and CDR2 are SGHTA and FQGTGA. CDR3 size: 14 residues. The CDR3 region has the DNA TGTGCCAGCACCCCCGATCCGGGGGGAAACATTCAGTACTTC. It is translated as CASTPDPGGNIQYF.

This rearrangement joins TRBV7-8 to TRBJ2-5; no firm D call. Germline-derived CDR1 and CDR2 are SGHVS and FQNEAQ. The CDR3 is 14 residues long. Trimming stripped 3 bases from V and 1 base from J, with 9 bases between. The CDR3 sequence is CASSFMGGQETQYF. Written as DNA, the CDR3 is TGTGCCAGCAGCTTCATGGGCGGCCAAGAGACCCAGTACTTC.

This clone has a handful of counts. V usage is TRBV29-1 and J usage is TRBJ2-5; D unresolved. V shed 0 bases and J shed 5 bases, with 16 bases lying between them. The CDR3 is 15 amino acids. Germline values: CDR1 SQVTM, CDR2 ANQGSEA. The CDR3 sequence is CSVEDGLVVGETQYF. CDR3 in DNA: TGCAGCGTTGAAGATGGGTTGGTAGTCGGTGAGACCCAGTACTTC. Looking up the rest from reference TRBV29-1 and TRBJ2-5 gives the full variable domain: SAVISQKPSRDICQRGTSLTIQCQVDSQVTMMFWYRQQPGQSLTLIATANQGSEATYESGFVIDKFPISRPNLTFSTLTVSNMSPEDSSIYLCSVEDGLVVGETQYFGPGTRLLVL.

This clone was found once. The sample holds other DNA sequences that translate to the same CDR3. This chain connects TRBV30 to TRBJ2-7; the D is unclear. The CDR3 length is 12 residues. Germline V gene sequence: CDR1 GTSNPN, CDR2 SVGIG (reference sequence). Between the trimmed V and J ends, which lost 0 bases and 3 bases, there was a span of 6 bases. The CDR3 sequence is CAWSVPSYEQYF. As DNA, the CDR3 is TGTGCCTGGAGTGTACCGAGCTACGAGCAGTACTTC.

This chain joins TRBV15 and TRBJ2-3; TRBD2 aligns across 10 bases. V lost 2 bases, J lost 5 bases, and 7 bases stayed unmatched. CDR1 and CDR2 from the germline V gene are LNHNV and YYDKDF (reference sequence). The CDR3 has 16 amino acids. The CDR3 DNA sequence: TGTGCCACCAGCAGATTACTAGCGGGGAGTCGAGATACGCAGTATTTT. Protein sequence: CATSRLLAGSRDTQYF.

The CDR3, as DNA: TGTGCCAGCAGTTACTCGACCCTTAACTATCAAGAGACCCAGTACTTC. This codes for CASSYSTLNYQETQYF. The chain joins TRBV6-5 to TRBJ2-5; D gene unclear. CDR1 is MNHEY, CDR2 SVGAGI, per germline. V lost 0 bases, J lost 2 bases, and 13 bases lay in between. This CDR3 region has 16 residues.

The rearrangement uses TRBV14 and TRBJ2-7; weak D call: TRBD1 (5 bases). CDR1 SGHDN and CDR2 FVKESK come from the germline V gene. The CDR3 totals 13 residues. Trimming removed 3 bases from V and 5 bases from J, with 11 bases in between. Written as DNA, the CDR3 is TGTGCCAGCAGCCAGGAAAGGGGCCACGAGCAGTACTTC. This sequence encodes CASSQERGHEQYF. Variable domain in full (rest from reference TRBV14 and TRBJ2-7): EAGVTQFPSHSVIEKGQTVTLRCDPISGHDNLYWYRRVMGKEIKFLLHFVKESKQDESGMPNNRFLAERTGGTYSTLKVQPAELEDSGVYFCASSQERGHEQYFGPGTRLTVT.

The V and J genes are TRBV25-1 and TRBJ2-2; 9 nucleotides align to TRBD2. In germline, CDR1 is MGHDK, CDR2 SYGVNS. The CDR3 runs 15 residues. Germline trimming cut 5 bases from V and 1 base from J; bases unmatched to any gene: 2. CDR3 amino acids: CASSSAGGNTGELFF. CDR3 nucleotides: TGTGCCAGCAGTTCAGCGGGAGGGAACACCGGGGAGCTGTTTTTT. Combining the CDR3 with reference TRBV25-1 and TRBJ2-2 gives the whole variable domain EADIYQTPRYLVIGTGKKITLECSQTMGHDKMYWYQQDPGMELHLIHYSYGVNSTEKGDLSSESTVSRIRTEHFPLTLESARPSHTSQYLCASSSAGGNTGELFFGEGSRLTVL.

The chain joins TRBV29-1 to TRBJ1-2, with D uncertain. This CDR3 has 13 residues. The germline CDR1 and CDR2 sequences are SQVTM and ANQGSEA. The germline V and J ends were trimmed by 2 bases and 8 bases, with 15 bases remaining between them. The chain's CDR3 is CSVERQNHRGYTF. The CDR3 DNA sequence: TGCAGCGTTGAACGGCAAAATCATCGAGGCTACACCTTC.

This chain connects TRBV7-2 to TRBJ1-6; D call uncertain. CDR1 and CDR2 from the germline V gene are SGHTA and FQGNSA. The V end was cut by 1 base, the J end by 0 bases, with 13 bases between. The CDR3 consists of 18 residues. CDR3 loop: CASSLVSEISSYNSPLHF. CDR3 DNA: TGTGCCAGCAGCTTAGTATCGGAGATCAGCTCCTATAATTCACCCCTCCACTTT.

V gene TRBV7-9 combines with J gene TRBJ2-7, with 7 bases fitting TRBD2. Germline CDR1 and CDR2: SEHNR and FQNEAQ (reference sequence). The J segment lost 2 bases and the V segment lost 5 bases, leaving 6 bases of the junction unmatched. This CDR3 comprises 14 residues. CDR3 nucleotide sequence: TGTGCCAGCAGCCCCGCCAGCGGGACCTACGAGCAGTACTTC. Encoded protein: CASSPASGTYEQYF.

The chain has TRBV29-1 and TRBJ1-2; 7 bases fit TRBD1. This CDR3 is 14 amino acids long. With 7 bases clipped from V and 0 bases from J, the junction kept 8 bases outside the gene matches. Germline V gene sequence: CDR1 SQVTM, CDR2 ANQGSEA. The CDR3: CSALGTDPNYGYTF. CDR3 nucleotides: TGCAGCGCACTAGGGACAGATCCTAACTATGGCTACACCTTC.

This clone was detected a few times. The rearrangement uses TRBV28 and TRBJ2-1, with TRBD2 identical over 11 bases. The germline CDR1 and CDR2 sequences are MDHEN and SYDVKM. With 3 bases clipped from V and 8 bases from J, the junction kept 9 bases outside the gene matches. This CDR3 has 16 amino acids. In DNA, the CDR3 is TGTGCCAGCAGTTTTGGGACTAGCGGAGTACACGATGAGCAGTTCTTC. This gives the protein CASSFGTSGVHDEQFF.

A few counts support this clone. The chain uses TRBV6-1 and TRBJ2-2, with 9 bases fitting TRBD1. Germline CDR1 and CDR2: MNHNS and SASEGT. The CDR3 is 15 amino acids. V lost 7 bases and J lost 6; bases outside the gene matches: 9. In DNA form, the CDR3 reads TGTGCCAGCACCCTTCGGACAGGGGACGCCGGGGAGCTGTTTTTT. It is translated as CASTLRTGDAGELFF.

This sequence joins TRBV5-1 and TRBJ2-7; D may be TRBD1 or TRBD2 (5 bases each). V lost 2 bases and J lost 2, with 11 bases in between. Germline lookup yields CDR1 SGHRS and CDR2 YFSETQ. The CDR3 totals 14 residues. The CDR3 DNA follows: TGCGCCAGCAGCTTTACGGGGCAGACCTACGAGCAGTACTTC. This sequence encodes CASSFTGQTYEQYF.